This T cell receptor beta chain was sequenced during a study of blood T cell repertoires in COVID-19. Study background: Acute-phase and convalescent COVID-19 samples originated in the United States, Italy and Spain. The analysed material was cDNA or gDNA that came from T cells, B-cell-depleted T cells, or PBMCs.

Germline loops: CDR1 MRHNA, CDR2 SNTAGT. The CDR3 consists of 13 residues. V was cut by 3 bases and J by 3 bases, with 8 bases left in between. Clones were read by immunoSEQ multiplex PCR, and TCRdb kept only the in-frame ones, dropping some. The sample has 120,000 to 150,000 clones; roughly 80% are singletons. The sequencing input was peripheral blood. The rearrangement links TRBV6-4 to TRBJ1-1; D remains unclear. The sequence was obtained from a woman in her 40s with active or convalescent COVID-19. This CDR3 reads CASSENIDTEAFF. CDR3 nucleotide sequence: TGTGCCAGCAGTGAGAATATAGACACTGAAGCTTTCTTT.